This T cell receptor (beta chain) was sequenced in a study of blood T cell repertoires in COVID-19. Study-level background: Whether acute or convalescent, the COVID-19 samples came from the United States, Italy and Spain. Nucleic acid was either cDNA or gDNA, and it came from T cells, B-cell-depleted T cells, or PBMCs.

Original processing methods: Reference gene primers were amplified, and this amplification served to estimate nucleated cell counts. Libraries were prepared by immunoSEQ multiplex PCR; TCRdb keeps only in-frame clonotypes and omits some of them. The D gene and trimming were derived from the DNA, and the V and J assignments and clone size from that table. The sample carries around 93,000 clones, about 83% recorded once. The specimen was peripheral blood. The sequence came from a human donor in a cohort sampled during active COVID-19.

The CDR3 reads CASSSMDTQYF. The CDR3 nucleotides read TGTGCCAGCAGTTCCATGGATACGCAGTATTTT. The chain carries TRBV12-3 or TRBV12-4 and TRBJ2-3; D is unresolved. CDR3 length equals 11 residues. V was trimmed by 4 bases and J by 6 bases, leaving 5 bases between them.